Below, 20 T cell receptor beta chains from the same sample are listed, as sequenced in a study of identical twins. TCRdb independently ran MiXCR on the 5' RACE reads; one entry per CDR3 protein. The table includes 350,000 to 600,000 distinct CDR3 sequences, over 12% detected once. The same data also went into a second study, on yellow fever vaccine responses in identical twins.

The sequenced sample consisted of CD4+ T cells sorted from blood. These receptors came from a woman aged 18-29 years in good health.

This clonotype was counted only a few times. The genes are TRBV28 and TRBJ2-3; possible D gene TRBD2, 6 bases. Per the germline V gene, CDR1 is MDHEN and CDR2 is SYDVKM. This CDR3 is 15 amino acids long. The V gene lost 6 bases and the J gene lost 0 bases, with 13 bases spanning the gap. The CDR3 loop is CASSNSGASTDTQYF. DNA of the CDR3: TGTGCCAGCAGCAATAGCGGAGCCAGCACAGATACGCAGTATTTT.

Many counts were recorded for this clonotype. The chain carries TRBV7-2 and TRBJ2-2; D may be TRBD1 (5 bases). The CDR3 has 17 amino acids. Germline CDR1 is SGHTA and CDR2 is FQGNSA. Trimming left V 3 bases short and J 0 bases short, with 14 bases between. The CDR3 bases are TGTGCCAGCAGCTTGGGGCCGCGCGGTGCGAACACCGGGGAGCTGTTTTTT. Protein: CASSLGPRGANTGELFF.

The chain uses TRBV30 and TRBJ2-3, with TRBD2 matching 11 bases. The junction had 9 bases not matched to a gene; V was cut back by 7 bases and J by 0 bases. This CDR3 region has 16 residues. The germline V gene encodes CDR1 GTSNPN and CDR2 SVGIG (reference sequence). The DNA of the CDR3 is TGTGCCTCCACCGGGACTAGCGGAACTAGCACAGATACGCAGTATTTT. Protein product: CASTGTSGTSTDTQYF.

This clonotype was picked up many times. The J gene is TRBJ2-1, the V gene TRBV12-3 or TRBV12-4; D is possibly TRBD1 or TRBD2 (5 bases each). Trimming cost V 1 base and J 5 bases, with 15 bases left between them. The CDR3 is 16 residues long. The CDR3 is CASSLGSRENHNEQFF. DNA of the CDR3: TGTGCCAGCAGTTTAGGAAGCAGGGAGAACCACAATGAGCAGTTCTTC.

In its sample, this clonotype was seen many times. V usage is TRBV15 and J usage is TRBJ2-7, with unresolved D. The V gene lost 1 base and the J gene lost 5 bases, with 15 bases spanning the gap. CDR1 is LNHNV and CDR2 is YYDKDF in the germline V gene (reference sequence). The CDR3 length is 15 residues. The DNA for the CDR3 is TGTGCCACCAGCAGAGTGCTAGGATTGAATGACGAGCAGTACTTC. It is translated as CATSRVLGLNDEQYF.

This clonotype appeared a few times. The chain has TRBV5-1 and TRBJ1-2; 9 bases map to TRBD1. The CDR3 is 16 residues long. Germline CDR1 is SGHRS and CDR2 is YFSETQ. V shed 0 bases and J 8 bases; nucleotides not matched to a gene: 11. CDR3 nucleotides: TGCGCCAGCAGCTTGGCCTGGACAGGGGCGGCGGGCGGCTACACCTTC. This sequence encodes CASSLAWTGAAGGYTF.

This clonotype was seen a handful of times. V usage is TRBV5-1 and J usage is TRBJ2-6; D not resolved. Per the germline V gene, CDR1 is SGHRS and CDR2 is YFSETQ. Trimming took off 5 bases at V and 0 bases at J, with 6 bases between the two ends. This CDR3 has 14 amino acids. The CDR3 sequence is CASSNYSGANVLTF. The CDR3 bases are TGCGCCAGCAGTAATTACTCTGGGGCCAACGTCCTGACTTTC.

This clonotype was seen a few times. The J gene is TRBJ2-1, the V gene TRBV6-4; D remains ambiguous. This CDR3 is built from 16 residues. Trimming pared 2 bases from V and 6 bases from J, leaving 17 bases between. Germline loops: CDR1 MRHNA, CDR2 SNTAGT. The CDR3 nucleotides read TGTGCCAGCAGTGACGAATTTTTGGGTATACCCAATGAGCAGTTCTTC. Protein product: CASSDEFLGIPNEQFF.

V usage is TRBV11-2 and J usage is TRBJ2-1; 9 bases agree with TRBD2. The junction had 12 bases not matched to a gene; V was cut back by 5 bases and J by 7 bases. CDR1 SGHAT and CDR2 FQNNGV come from the germline V gene. This CDR3 has 16 residues. The CDR3 is CASSLKGGLAGNEQFF. In nucleotides, the CDR3 is TGTGCCAGCAGCCTAAAGGGGGGTCTAGCGGGGAATGAGCAGTTCTTC.

The chain recombines TRBV10-3 with TRBJ1-4, with D possibly matching TRBD1 (5 bases). Germline assignment: CDR1 ENHRY and CDR2 SYGVKD. The CDR3 runs 16 residues. V was cut by 6 bases and J by 2 bases, with 16 bases left in between. The CDR3 sequence: CAIRPGLSSTNEKLFF. The CDR3 DNA reads as TGTGCCATCAGACCGGGACTTTCTTCCACTAATGAAAAACTGTTTTTT.

This chain links TRBV28 with TRBJ2-5; TRBD1 agrees at 7 bases. CDR3 length equals 13 residues. Germline loops: CDR1 MDHEN, CDR2 SYDVKM. V lost 6 bases, J lost 3 bases, and 4 bases stayed unmatched. The CDR3 region has the DNA TGTGCCAGCAGGCCCGGGACAGAAGAGACCCAGTACTTC. Protein sequence: CASRPGTEETQYF. Full variable domain (remainder filled in from reference TRBV28 and TRBJ2-5): DVKVTQSSRYLVKRTGEKVFLECVQDMDHENMFWYRQDPGLGLRLIYFSYDVKMKEKGDIPEGYSVSREKKERFSLILESASTNQTSMYLCASRPGTEETQYFGPGTRLLVL.

A few counts support this clonotype. This chain joins TRBV7-9 and TRBJ2-3; D ambiguous. V shed 2 bases and J shed 6 bases, with 6 bases lying between them. This CDR3 comprises 12 residues. Looked up from germline, CDR1 is SEHNR and CDR2 is FQNEAQ (reference sequence). CDR3 region: CASSLQLDTQYF. The CDR3 coding sequence is TGTGCCAGCAGCTTACAGTTGGATACGCAGTATTTT.

This clonotype was found a few times. This rearrangement joins TRBV5-1 to TRBJ2-5; 12 bases are a match to TRBD2. The V and J ends lost 0 bases and 2 bases, in that order; junction bases with no gene match: 5. The germline CDR1 and CDR2 sequences are SGHRS and YFSETQ. The CDR3 has 17 residues. This CDR3 reads CASSLGGLAGPQETQYF. CDR3 bases: TGCGCCAGCAGCTTGGGCGGACTAGCGGGGCCACAAGAGACCCAGTACTTC.

The chain employs TRBV29-1 and TRBJ2-3; maybe TRBD2 (5 bases). The CDR3 runs 11 residues. V lost 7 bases and J lost 0, with 5 bases in between. The germline CDR1 and CDR2 sequences are SQVTM and ANQGSEA. The CDR3 region has the DNA TGCAGCGGGACTAGCACAGATACGCAGTATTTT. Translation: CSGTSTDTQYF.

This chain links TRBV20-1 with TRBJ2-5, with D perhaps assigned TRBD1 or TRBD2 (5 bases each). The ends were cut back, 6 bases at V and 3 bases at J, with 14 bases in the middle. CDR1 and CDR2 from the germline V gene are DFQATT and SNEGSKA (reference sequence). The CDR3 runs to 13 residues. CDR3 sequence reads: CSASPGAKETQYF. CDR3 sequence (DNA): TGCAGTGCCAGTCCCGGGGCGAAAGAGACCCAGTACTTC.

This clonotype was found a few times. CDR3 residues: CASRRGNEKLFF. The DNA of the CDR3 is TGTGCCAGCAGAAGGGGTAATGAAAAACTGTTTTTT. The rearrangement joins TRBV28 to TRBJ1-4, with D possibly matching TRBD1 (5 bases). V shed 6 bases and J shed 4 bases, with 6 bases lying between them. Germline CDR1 MDHEN, CDR2 SYDVKM. This CDR3 region has 12 residues.

J is TRBJ2-1 and V is TRBV19; TRBD2 aligns across 11 bases. The V segment lost 6 bases and the J segment 7 bases; nucleotides outside the gene matches: 8. Per germline, CDR1 LNHDA and CDR2 SQIVND (reference sequence). The CDR3 sequence is 15 residues long. As DNA, the CDR3 is TGTGCCAGTAGCTATAGCGGGGGGGGTCGGAATGAGCAGTTCTTC. Its protein is CASSYSGGGRNEQFF.

The chain carries TRBV18 and TRBJ2-1, with D possibly TRBD1 on 5 matching bases. The ends were cut back, 0 bases at V and 0 bases at J, with 18 bases in the middle. Germline CDR1 is KGHSH and CDR2 is LQKENI. The CDR3 runs 19 residues. The CDR3 DNA reads TGTGCCAGCTCACCACCAACTCTACCGACAGCGAGCTCCTACAATGAGCAGTTCTTC. As protein: CASSPPTLPTASSYNEQFF.

This clonotype appeared a few times. This chain connects TRBV7-3 to TRBJ2-2, with D perhaps given as TRBD1 or TRBD2 (5 bases each). Per the germline V gene, CDR1 is SGHTA and CDR2 is FQGTGA. V was clipped by 7 bases and J by 8 bases, with 14 bases between them. The CDR3 is 13 residues long. The DNA of the CDR3 is TGTGCCAGCACCAAAACCGGGGCTGGGGAGCTGTTTTTT. It encodes CASTKTGAGELFF.

This clonotype occurred many times. The chain employs TRBV12-3 or TRBV12-4 and TRBJ2-1, with unresolved D. V was cut by 3 bases and J by 3 bases, with 9 bases left in between. The CDR3 length is 14 residues. The CDR3 nucleotides are TGTGCCAGCAGTTTTTTGGAACTCTACAATGAGCAGTTCTTC. Translated: CASSFLELYNEQFF.